These 30 T cell receptor beta chains were sequenced from one sample in a study of neurological immune-mediated disorders. MiXCR was run by TCRdb on the 5' RACE reads, yielding one entry per CDR3 protein. The sample lists nearly 60,000 distinct CDR3 sequences; about 3.3% were seen once. The sequencing input was PBMCs. These receptors all come from a woman aged 55-69 years with multiple sclerosis.

This clonotype was recorded at least ten times. The DNA of the CDR3 is TGCGCCAGCAGCCACGGGACTAGCGGGAGCTTGGTCTACGAGCAGTACTTC. Its translation: CASSHGTSGSLVYEQYF. V usage is TRBV4-1 and J usage is TRBJ2-7; 14 nucleotides line up with TRBD2. The length of the CDR3 is 17 residues. Germline assignment: CDR1 MGHRA and CDR2 YSYEKL. The junction had 7 bases not matched to a gene; V was cut back by 3 bases and J by 3 bases.

The table lists this clonotype with many counts. V usage is TRBV28 and J usage is TRBJ2-3; 12 bases are a match to TRBD2. CDR1 and CDR2 (germline): MDHEN, SYDVKM. This CDR3 contains 20 residues. The V gene end was trimmed by 3 bases and the J gene end by 3 bases; junction bases not matched to a gene: 16. The CDR3 DNA reads TGTGCCAGCAGTTTTAGTTCTAGCGGGAGGGCCATAGTTAGGACAGATACGCAGTATTTT. This sequence encodes CASSFSSSGRAIVRTDTQYF.

This clonotype is termed medium-sized. V gene TRBV25-1 combines with J gene TRBJ2-7; D is undetermined. The CDR3 consists of 13 residues. Germline V gives CDR1 MGHDK, CDR2 SYGVNS. Trimming removed 1 base at V and 6 bases at J, with 10 bases between. CDR3 sequence (DNA): TGTGCCAGCAGTGAATTCCCGCCGGCCGAGCAGTACTTC. Translating it yields CASSEFPPAEQYF.

This clonotype was picked up many times. The V call is TRBV7-2, the J call TRBJ1-5, with a weak D call TRBD1 (5 bases). The V end was cut by 4 bases, the J end by 11 bases, with 15 bases between. The germline V gene encodes CDR1 SGHTA and CDR2 FQGNSA. CDR3 length: 13 residues. The CDR3 DNA reads as TGTGCCAGCAGCTCCATATCCGGGGGGACCCAGCATTTT. Its translation is CASSSISGGTQHF.

This clonotype has at least ten counts. This chain connects TRBV4-3 to TRBJ2-7; either TRBD1 or TRBD2 may supply D (5 bases each). The CDR3 is 14 amino acids. Germline loops: CDR1 LGHNA, CDR2 YSLEER. The V end was cut by 1 base, the J end by 0 bases, with 7 bases between. CDR3 DNA sequence: TGCGCCAGCAGCCAAGGGGACGGCTCCTACGAGCAGTACTTC. Amino acids: CASSQGDGSYEQYF.

This clonotype was detected ten times or more. The chain joins TRBV7-8 to TRBJ2-2, with TRBD2 as a possible D gene (5 bases). CDR3 length equals 15 residues. The germline V and J ends were trimmed by 0 bases and 5 bases, with 10 bases remaining between them. CDR1 and CDR2 (germline): SGHVS, FQNEAQ. CDR3 coding DNA: TGTGCCAGCAGCTTAGCGGGAGAGGGAACCGGGGAGCTGTTTTTT. Its translation is CASSLAGEGTGELFF.

This clonotype was seen ten or more times. The rearrangement uses TRBV28 and TRBJ2-4; 7 bases agree with TRBD1. With 2 bases clipped from V and 1 base from J, the junction kept 5 bases outside the gene matches. The CDR3 spans 16 residues. CDR1 and CDR2 (germline): MDHEN, SYDVKM. In DNA form, the CDR3 reads TGTGCCAGCAGTTTACCCAAACAGGGGGCCAAAAACATTCAGTACTTC. Translation gives CASSLPKQGAKNIQYF.

The V call is TRBV5-1, the J call TRBJ2-1; 8 bases are a match to TRBD2. The V gene end was trimmed by 4 bases and the J gene end by 7 bases; junction bases not matched to a gene: 7. Germline V gene lookup returns CDR1 SGHRS and CDR2 YFSETQ. CDR3 length: 14 amino acids. The chain's CDR3 is CASSGSGGGNEQFF. The DNA of the CDR3 is TGCGCCAGCAGCGGAAGCGGGGGTGGGAATGAGCAGTTCTTC.

In its sample, this clonotype was seen many times. CDR3 nucleotides: TGCGCCAGCAGCTTGGAAGGGGCCTTAGATACGCAGTATTTT. This translates into CASSLEGALDTQYF. The chain carries TRBV5-1 and TRBJ2-3; possibly TRBD1 for D (5 bases). Germline CDR1 is SGHRS and CDR2 is YFSETQ. V was cut by 0 bases and J by 5 bases, with 10 bases left in between. The CDR3 consists of 14 residues.

This clonotype was picked up many times. The chain links TRBV29-1 to TRBJ2-3; D could derive from TRBD1 or TRBD2 (7 bases each). The CDR3 is 16 amino acids. V was trimmed by 6 bases and J by 4 bases, leaving 23 bases between them. Germline CDR1 is SQVTM and CDR2 is ANQGSEA. The CDR3 is CSVGGEGAVGSDTQYF. In nucleotides, the CDR3 is TGCAGCGTCGGCGGGGAGGGGGCCGTAGGATCAGATACGCAGTATTTT.

This clonotype was recorded a few times. The chain links TRBV6-2 or TRBV6-3 to TRBJ1-5; D not certain. Germline values: CDR1 MNHEY, CDR2 SVGEGT. The CDR3 is 13 residues long. V gave up 5 bases and J gave up 5 bases, with 10 bases separating them. This chain's CDR3 is CASSRADYQPQHF. CDR3 DNA: TGTGCCAGCAGTAGGGCAGATTATCAGCCCCAGCATTTT.

This clonotype was observed at least ten times. The chain is built from TRBV9 and TRBJ1-1; possible D gene TRBD1, 5 bases. Germline CDR1 SGDLS, CDR2 YYNGEE. The CDR3 runs 13 residues. V gave up 3 bases and J gave up 1 base, with 7 bases separating them. The CDR3: CASSGGGNTEAFF. CDR3 sequence (DNA): TGTGCCAGCAGCGGGGGGGGGAACACTGAAGCTTTCTTT.

This clonotype appeared many times. CDR3 residues: CASSRPGTDLSETQYF. The CDR3 DNA is TGCGCCAGCAGCCGTCCCGGGACAGACTTGTCAGAGACCCAGTACTTC. The V call is TRBV4-1, the J call TRBJ2-5; the match to TRBD1 covers 7 bases. V shed 4 bases and J 4 bases; nucleotides not matched to a gene: 12. Germline CDR1 MGHRA, CDR2 YSYEKL. The CDR3 spans 16 residues.

This clonotype was seen more than once but under ten times. The rearrangement links TRBV10-3 to TRBJ1-1, with D possibly being TRBD1 (5 bases). Trimming cost V 11 bases and J 3 bases, with 19 bases left between them. This CDR3 is 14 amino acids long. In germline, CDR1 is ENHRY, CDR2 SYGVKD. The CDR3 coding sequence is TGTGCCCTTAGGGCGAGCGGGGGGGACACTGAAGCTTTCTTT. As protein: CALRASGGDTEAFF.

This clonotype was picked up many times. The V call is TRBV5-1, the J call TRBJ2-3; D ambiguous. The length of the CDR3 is 17 residues. Germline assignment: CDR1 SGHRS and CDR2 YFSETQ. V lost 0 bases to trimming and J lost 6 bases, with 20 bases between them. The DNA of the CDR3 is TGCGCCAGCAGCTTGGCCTTACGGGTCGGAGTAATGGATACGCAGTATTTT. It encodes CASSLALRVGVMDTQYF.

This clonotype was detected many times. The V gene is TRBV7-2, the J gene TRBJ1-5; TRBD1 agrees at 7 bases. The CDR3 has 13 amino acids. V gave up 5 bases and J gave up 6 bases; unmatched junction bases: 4. CDR1 and CDR2 from the germline V gene are SGHTA and FQGNSA. The CDR3 DNA follows: TGTGCCAGCAGCCAGGGGGAAGGTCAGCCCCAGCATTTT. Its translation: CASSQGEGQPQHF. Variable domain in full (rest from reference TRBV7-2 and TRBJ1-5): GAGVSQSPSNKVTEKGKDVELRCDPISGHTALYWYRQSLGQGLEFLIYFQGNSAPDKSGLPSDRFSAERTGGSVSTLTIQRTQQEDSAVYLCASSQGEGQPQHFGDGTRLSIL.

The table lists this clonotype with many counts. The chain has TRBV5-1 and TRBJ2-5; tentatively, D is TRBD1 or TRBD2 (6 bases each). This CDR3 spans 16 amino acids. Germline V gives CDR1 SGHRS, CDR2 YFSETQ. Deletions cut 4 bases from V and 5 bases from J, with 21 bases between. CDR3 coding DNA: TGCGCCAGCAGCACCCGGCTTCCCGGGGGCGGGGAGACCCAGTACTTC. This codes for CASSTRLPGGGETQYF.

This clonotype was observed a few times. V gene TRBV5-1 combines with J gene TRBJ2-3; 7 bases align to TRBD1. CDR3 size: 15 residues. J lost 4 bases, V lost 0 bases, and 5 bases had no gene match. Germline CDR1 reads SGHRS; CDR2 reads YFSETQ. The chain's CDR3 is CASSLARQGADTQYF. As DNA, the CDR3 is TGCGCCAGCAGCTTGGCCCGTCAGGGGGCAGATACGCAGTATTTT.

This clonotype was found many times. The chain links TRBV20-1 to TRBJ1-1, with D possibly being TRBD1 (5 bases). Germline-derived CDR1 and CDR2 are DFQATT and SNEGSKA (reference sequence). The CDR3 has 14 residues. Trimming shortened V by 2 bases and J by 0 bases, and 10 bases separated the two germline ends. CDR3 in DNA: TGCAGTGCTAGATCGCGGGGGGTGAACACTGAAGCTTTCTTT. Its translation: CSARSRGVNTEAFF.

This clonotype was detected only a few times. This sequence may be a read error, since a much larger clone differs from it by one base. The J gene is TRBJ2-5, the V gene TRBV5-1, with unresolved D. The CDR3 has 12 residues. Germline lookup yields CDR1 SGHRS and CDR2 YFSETQ. Trimming removed 0 bases at V and 7 bases at J, with 7 bases between. The DNA for the CDR3 is TGCGCCAGCAGCTTGGGGAAAGGGACCCAGTACTTC. Translating it yields CASSLGKGTQYF.

This clonotype was seen ten or more times. The chain carries TRBV3-1 and TRBJ1-1; 7 bases align to TRBD1. Trimming at V came to 4 bases and at J to 7 bases, leaving 3 bases not matched to a gene. Germline assignment: CDR1 LGHDT and CDR2 YNNKEL (reference sequence). The length of the CDR3 is 12 residues. CDR3 amino acids: CASSPQGVEAFF. The CDR3 region has the DNA TGTGCCAGCAGCCCCCAGGGGGTTGAAGCTTTCTTT.

This clonotype was seen repeatedly, ten times or more. This sequence joins TRBV5-1 and TRBJ1-2; D is ambiguous. Germline V gene sequence: CDR1 SGHRS, CDR2 YFSETQ. The CDR3 runs to 13 residues. The V end lost 1 base, the J end lost 3 bases, and 7 bases lay between the germline ends. In nucleotides, the CDR3 is TGCGCCAGCAGCTTGAGCCCTCACTATGGCTACACCTTC. Protein: CASSLSPHYGYTF.

This clonotype was observed a few times. This may arise from a read error, as a much more abundant clone is one base away. The genes are TRBV5-1 and TRBJ2-2; a possible D gene is TRBD1 (6 bases). V gave up 9 bases and J gave up 2 bases, with 11 bases separating them. CDR1 SGHRS and CDR2 YFSETQ come from the germline V gene. There are 13 residues in the CDR3. CDR3 sequence reads: CATKGGNTGELFF. The CDR3 region has the DNA TGCGCCACGAAAGGGGGAAACACCGGGGAGCTGTTTTTT.

This clonotype appeared many times. The gene calls are TRBV20-1 and TRBJ2-7; the match to TRBD1 covers 8 bases. V lost 4 bases and J lost 6; bases outside the gene matches: 14. In germline, CDR1 is DFQATT, CDR2 SNEGSKA (reference sequence). This CDR3 is built from 15 residues. CDR3 DNA: TGCAGTGCTACCAACCCCGGGACAGGAGGCTCCGAGCAGTACTTC. Encoded protein: CSATNPGTGGSEQYF.

This clonotype has a count of ten or more. This chain links TRBV5-1 with TRBJ1-1; the D is unclear. The CDR3 totals 13 residues. The ends were cut back, 1 base at V and 5 bases at J, with 9 bases in the middle. Per germline, CDR1 SGHRS and CDR2 YFSETQ. The CDR3 nucleotides are TGCGCCAGCAGCTTGATCGAGGAGACTGAAGCTTTCTTT. This gives the protein CASSLIEETEAFF. Supplemented by reference TRBV5-1 and TRBJ1-1, the full variable domain reads KAGVTQTPRYLIKTRGQQVTLSCSPISGHRSVSWYQQTPGQGLQFLFEYFSETQRNKGNFPGRFSGRQFSNSRSEMNVSTLELGDSALYLCASSLIEETEAFFGQGTRLTVV.

This clonotype was detected ten times or more. The rearrangement links TRBV5-1 to TRBJ1-4, with D tentatively TRBD1 (5 bases). The CDR3 runs to 14 residues. With 5 bases removed from V and 4 bases from J, the gap between germline ends came to 12 bases. Germline V gene data show CDR1 as SGHRS and CDR2 as YFSETQ. The CDR3 nucleotides are TGCGCCAGCAGTTCGACAGCGAGTAATGAAAAACTGTTTTTT. This gives the protein CASSSTASNEKLFF.

This clonotype was seen repeatedly, ten times or more. The chain has TRBV20-1 and TRBJ2-1, with 8 bases identical to TRBD2. The length of the CDR3 is 15 residues. The V gene's germline CDR1 is DFQATT and CDR2 SNEGSKA (reference sequence). The V segment lost 0 bases and the J segment 6 bases; nucleotides outside the gene matches: 7. CDR3 amino acids: CSARDRSGSFNEQFF. CDR3 nucleotides: TGCAGTGCTAGAGATCGCAGCGGGAGCTTCAATGAGCAGTTCTTC.

This clonotype was counted ten times or more. The chain has TRBV14 and TRBJ1-2, with D possibly matching TRBD1 (6 bases). Per the germline V gene, CDR1 is SGHDN and CDR2 is FVKESK. The V and J ends lost 2 bases and 3 bases respectively, with 16 bases between them. The CDR3 sequence is 16 residues long. The CDR3 here is CASSQPRGGRDYGYTF. The CDR3 region has the DNA TGTGCCAGCAGCCAACCCCGTGGGGGCCGCGACTATGGCTACACCTTC.

In this sample, this clonotype turned up many times. J is TRBJ2-2 and V is TRBV3-1; D ambiguous. Germline loops: CDR1 LGHDT, CDR2 YNNKEL (reference sequence). Trimming shortened V by 11 bases and J by 1 base, and 14 bases separated the two germline ends. The CDR3 length is 14 residues. The CDR3 DNA reads as TGTGCCGCCCGGGCCTACTTGAACACCGGGGAGCTGTTTTTT. Its translation: CAARAYLNTGELFF. Drawing the rest from reference TRBV3-1 and TRBJ2-2, the complete variable domain is DTAVSQTPKYLVTQMGNDKSIKCEQNLGHDTMYWYKQDSKKFLKIMFSYNNKELIINETVPNRFSPKSPDKAHLNLHINSLELGDSAVYFCAARAYLNTGELFFGEGSRLTVL.

At least ten counts were recorded for this clonotype. CDR3 loop: CASSPDGQRRTYNSPLHF. DNA for the CDR3: TGTGCCAGCTCACCCGATGGACAGCGGAGAACCTATAATTCACCCCTCCACTTT. This chain links TRBV18 with TRBJ1-6; perhaps TRBD1 as D (6 bases). This CDR3 has 18 residues. Germline CDR1 is KGHSH and CDR2 is LQKENI. The ends were cut back, 3 bases at V and 2 bases at J, with 17 bases in the middle.